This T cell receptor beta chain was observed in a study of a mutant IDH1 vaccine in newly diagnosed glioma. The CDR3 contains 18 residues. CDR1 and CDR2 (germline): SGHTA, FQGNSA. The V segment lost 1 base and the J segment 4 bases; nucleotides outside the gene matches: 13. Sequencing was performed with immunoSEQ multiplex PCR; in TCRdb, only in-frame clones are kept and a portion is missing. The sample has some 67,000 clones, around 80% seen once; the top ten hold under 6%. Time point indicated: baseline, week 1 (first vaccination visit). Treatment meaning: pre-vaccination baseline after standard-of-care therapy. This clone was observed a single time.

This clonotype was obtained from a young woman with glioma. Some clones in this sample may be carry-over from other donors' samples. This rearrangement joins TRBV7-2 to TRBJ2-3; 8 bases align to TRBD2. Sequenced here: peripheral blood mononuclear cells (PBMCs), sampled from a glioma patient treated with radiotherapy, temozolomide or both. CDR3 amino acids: CASSLVARRASGPDTQYF. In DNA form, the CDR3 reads TGTGCCAGCAGCTTAGTTGCGAGGCGGGCTAGCGGGCCAGATACGCAGTATTTT.